Below are 30 T cell receptor beta chains sequenced from a single sample in a study of T cell clonotyping in hematopoietic cell transplantation. This sample's time point: recipient sample about 28 days before transplant, after cytoreduction. Using immunoSEQ multiplex PCR, the repertoire was profiled, and TCRdb retains in-frame clones only, with some absent. The sample holds fewer than 100,000 clones, 90% to 96% seen once. The starting material was peripheral blood mononuclear cells, obtained before stem cell transplant. The receptors were sampled from a woman in her forties or fifties with acute myeloid leukemia. Some clones in this sample may be carry-over from other donors' samples.

The chain recombines TRBV6-5 with TRBJ2-7; D might be TRBD1 or TRBD2, each matching 5 bases. Germline assignment: CDR1 MNHEY and CDR2 SVGAGI. Trimming pared 5 bases from V and 2 bases from J, leaving 16 bases between. CDR3 length equals 15 residues. The CDR3 sequence is CASSIMGQGPYEQYF. DNA for the CDR3: TGTGCCAGCAGTATTATGGGGCAGGGACCCTACGAGCAGTACTTC.

The chain recombines TRBV5-1 with TRBJ1-1; tentative D call: TRBD1 (5 bases). V shed 0 bases and J shed 7 bases, with 7 bases lying between them. This CDR3 comprises 12 residues. Per the germline V gene, CDR1 is SGHRS and CDR2 is YFSETQ. Here the CDR3 reads CASSLDRSEAFF. Written as DNA, the CDR3 is TGCGCCAGCAGCTTGGACAGGAGTGAAGCTTTCTTT.

The V call is TRBV5-6, the J call TRBJ2-7; the D gene is possibly TRBD2 (5 bases). Germline CDR1 and CDR2: SGHDT and YYEEEE. This CDR3 contains 14 residues. V lost 5 bases to trimming and J lost 0 bases, with 12 bases between them. CDR3 region: CASSTGNTSYEQYF. The CDR3 DNA sequence: TGTGCCAGCAGTACGGGAAACACCTCCTACGAGCAGTACTTC.

J is TRBJ1-1 and V is TRBV7-9; D not resolved. V gave up 6 bases and J gave up 1 base, with 21 bases separating them. The CDR3 sequence is 17 residues long. The V gene's germline CDR1 is SEHNR and CDR2 FQNEAQ (reference sequence). CDR3 region: CASSFIRESAANTEAFF. The CDR3 nucleotides read TGTGCCAGCAGTTTTATCCGGGAGTCGGCAGCGAACACTGAAGCTTTCTTT.

V usage is TRBV5-8 and J usage is TRBJ2-7, with 12 bases lining up with TRBD2. V lost 6 bases and J lost 1; bases outside the gene matches: 5. CDR1 is SGHTS and CDR2 is YDEGEE in the germline V gene. The CDR3 sequence is 15 residues long. The CDR3: CASNHGLAGSYEQYF. The CDR3 bases are TGTGCCAGCAACCACGGACTAGCGGGATCCTACGAGCAGTACTTC.

The genes are TRBV27 and TRBJ2-7; unclear D gene. The CDR3 is made up of 14 amino acids. Germline CDR1 MNHEY, CDR2 SMNVEV (reference sequence). V lost 3 bases, J lost 4 bases, and 13 bases lay in between. DNA of the CDR3: TGTGCCAGCAGTTTCGACACCCGCTATTACGAGCAGTACTTC. Residues: CASSFDTRYYEQYF.

The chain is built from TRBV19 and TRBJ2-3; D ambiguous. The CDR3 loop spans 15 amino acids. V gave up 4 bases and J gave up 3 bases, with 14 bases separating them. Per the germline V gene, CDR1 is LNHDA and CDR2 is SQIVND (reference sequence). CDR3 bases: TGTGCCAGTAGTAGTGCCCTGACGCGGACAGATACGCAGTATTTT. It translates to CASSSALTRTDTQYF.

V gene TRBV4-2 combines with J gene TRBJ1-5; no clear D. CDR3 length equals 15 residues. Trimming removed 0 bases at V and 6 bases at J, with 12 bases between. Per germline, CDR1 LGHNA and CDR2 YNFKEQ. CDR3 coding DNA: TGTGCCAGCAGCCAAGATCTCAGGAGGAGTCAGCCCCAGCATTTT. Its translation is CASSQDLRRSQPQHF.

Notes on this clone: Sequence at one end of the junction differs from germline and may be a read error. The chain joins TRBV13 to TRBJ2-7; TRBD2 agrees at 9 bases. The CDR3 extends over 16 amino acids. Germline CDR1 is PRHDT and CDR2 is FYEKMQ (reference sequence). The CDR3 DNA is TGTGCTAGCAGCTTAGGTGGGGCGGGAGGGCGGTACGAGCAGTACTTC. Its protein is CASSLGGAGGRYEQYF.

The chain carries TRBV6-5 and TRBJ2-4; 8 bases are a match to TRBD1. The V gene's germline CDR1 is MNHEY and CDR2 SVGAGI. This CDR3 is 15 amino acids long. Trimming at V came to 8 bases and at J to 2 bases, leaving 8 bases not matched to a gene. CDR3 nucleotides: TGTGCCAGCGGATTTCGGACAGGGACCAAAAACATTCAGTACTTC. This codes for CASGFRTGTKNIQYF.

The chain employs TRBV25-1 and TRBJ1-1; D gene ambiguous. CDR3 size: 11 residues. With 5 bases removed from V and 4 bases from J, the gap between germline ends came to 5 bases. Germline V gives CDR1 MGHDK, CDR2 SYGVNS. As DNA, the CDR3 is TGTGCCAGCAGTTGGTTCACTGAAGCTTTCTTT. It specifies CASSWFTEAFF.

In this sample, this clone turned up a few times. The rearrangement joins TRBV6-1 to TRBJ2-2, with no clear D. Deletions cut 5 bases from V and 6 bases from J, with 4 bases between. This CDR3 contains 11 residues. Germline V CDR1 and CDR2: MNHNS, SASEGT. The CDR3 DNA sequence: TGTGCCAGCAGTTTCGCCGGGGAGCTGTTTTTT. Translating it yields CASSFAGELFF.

This CDR3 is CASSGEGAGTGNEQYF. For the CDR3, the DNA is TGCGCCAGCAGCGGGGAGGGTGCAGGGACGGGGAACGAGCAGTACTTC. This chain joins TRBV5-1 and TRBJ2-7; 7 bases map to TRBD2. The CDR3 sequence is 16 residues long. From germline, CDR1 is SGHRS and CDR2 YFSETQ. Trimming removed 4 bases from V and 5 bases from J; junction bases left unmatched: 15.

This chain connects TRBV14 to TRBJ1-3, with D tentatively TRBD1 (5 bases). CDR1 and CDR2 from the germline V gene are SGHDN and FVKESK. Trimming shortened V by 3 bases and J by 0 bases, and 15 bases separated the two germline ends. The CDR3 runs 17 residues. The DNA for the CDR3 is TGTGCCAGCAGCCATCCCGGGACCGCAAGCTCTGGAAACACCATATATTTT. It codes for CASSHPGTASSGNTIYF.

The chain joins TRBV30 to TRBJ1-4, with D possibly being TRBD1 (5 bases). This CDR3 has 13 residues. Trimming removed 2 bases from V and 7 bases from J, with 11 bases in between. Germline-derived CDR1 and CDR2 are GTSNPN and SVGIG (reference sequence). The CDR3 region has the DNA TGTGCCTGGAGTTGGAGGGGCGGTGAAAAACTGTTTTTT. It is translated as CAWSWRGGEKLFF.

The rearrangement joins TRBV9 to TRBJ1-6; D call uncertain. This CDR3 contains 15 residues. Germline lookup yields CDR1 SGDLS and CDR2 YYNGEE. With 4 bases removed from V and 3 bases from J, the gap between germline ends came to 11 bases. In DNA, the CDR3 is TGTGCCAGCAGCAGCCGAGAGGGCTATAATTCACCCCTCCACTTT. It yields the protein CASSSREGYNSPLHF. The whole variable domain, remainder taken from reference TRBV9 and TRBJ1-6, is DSGVTQTPKHLITATGQRVTLRCSPRSGDLSVYWYQQSLDQGLQFLIQYYNGEERAKGNILERFSAQQFPDLHSELNLSSLELGDSALYFCASSSREGYNSPLHFGNGTRLTVT.

V gene TRBV19 combines with J gene TRBJ1-2; D remains ambiguous. Deletions cut 0 bases from V and 2 bases from J, with 7 bases between. The germline CDR1 and CDR2 sequences are LNHDA and SQIVND (reference sequence). This CDR3 spans 14 amino acids. The CDR3 protein is CASSIDRSNYGYTF. CDR3 sequence (DNA): TGTGCCAGTAGTATAGATAGATCCAACTATGGCTACACCTTC.

The V gene is TRBV5-1, the J gene TRBJ1-1; D is possibly TRBD1 (6 bases). The CDR3 loop spans 15 amino acids. Germline CDR1 and CDR2: SGHRS and YFSETQ. The V end was cut by 3 bases, the J end by 1 base, with 13 bases between. CDR3 coding DNA: TGCGCCAGCAGCTGGGGTGGAGGGGGGAACACTGAAGCTTTCTTT. Encoded protein: CASSWGGGGNTEAFF.

This clone was seen just once. The rearrangement links TRBV19 to TRBJ1-5; 9 nucleotides match TRBD1. The germline CDR1 and CDR2 sequences are LNHDA and SQIVND (reference sequence). The CDR3 covers 16 residues. Trimming removed 7 bases from V and 3 bases from J; junction bases left unmatched: 10. CDR3 loop: CASTIMGQGSNQPQHF. CDR3 in DNA: TGTGCCAGTACCATTATGGGACAGGGATCCAATCAGCCCCAGCATTTT.

This chain joins TRBV7-6 and TRBJ2-1, with TRBD2 matching 11 bases. Germline CDR1 reads SGHVS; CDR2 reads FNYEAQ. This CDR3 region has 15 residues. V lost 3 bases and J lost 4; bases outside the gene matches: 2. The CDR3 sequence: CASSLSSGGYNEQFF. The CDR3, as DNA: TGTGCCAGCAGCTTGTCTAGCGGGGGGTACAATGAGCAGTTCTTC.

This chain links TRBV5-8 with TRBJ1-4; D is ambiguous. Germline V gives CDR1 SGHTS, CDR2 YDEGEE. CDR3 length equals 15 residues. Between the trimmed V and J ends, which lost 5 bases and 6 bases, there was a span of 17 bases. In DNA, the CDR3 is TGTGCCAGCAGGCCCCCGGTGGGGTGGTATGAAAAACTGTTTTTT. Translating gives CASRPPVGWYEKLFF.

This clone was seen a single time. The rearrangement links TRBV5-8 to TRBJ1-5; D is uncertain. The CDR3 totals 13 residues. Germline CDR1 reads SGHTS; CDR2 reads YDEGEE. The germline V and J ends were trimmed by 4 bases and 4 bases, with 9 bases remaining between them. Here the CDR3 DNA reads TGTGCCAGCAGCCCTCGACCTAATCAGCCCCAGCATTTT. Translated: CASSPRPNQPQHF.

The chain carries TRBV7-9 and TRBJ2-3, with unresolved D. The V end lost 2 bases, the J end lost 0 bases, and 12 bases lay between the germline ends. Germline CDR1 reads SEHNR; CDR2 reads FQNEAQ (reference sequence). The CDR3 spans 16 residues. The CDR3 region is CASSLSPLLSTDTQYF. In DNA, the CDR3 is TGTGCCAGCAGCTTATCTCCTCTTTTAAGCACAGATACGCAGTATTTT.

V is TRBV30 and J is TRBJ2-3; D could derive from TRBD1 or TRBD2 (5 bases each). Germline values: CDR1 GTSNPN, CDR2 SVGIG (reference sequence). Trimming removed 2 bases from V and 1 base from J, with 13 bases in between. This CDR3 is 15 amino acids long. The CDR3 here is CAWSLMGVGTDTQYF. Here the CDR3 DNA reads TGTGCCTGGAGTCTTATGGGGGTAGGCACAGATACGCAGTATTTT.

The CDR3 protein is CASSEVFSNTEAFF. Here the CDR3 DNA reads TGTGCCAGCAGTGAAGTGTTTTCGAACACTGAAGCTTTCTTT. The gene calls are TRBV2 and TRBJ1-1; no definite D call. This CDR3 has 14 residues. V lost 1 base and J lost 1, with 7 bases in between. Germline V gene lookup returns CDR1 SNHLY and CDR2 FYNNEI.

This clone has only one observation. The V call is TRBV27, the J call TRBJ1-1, with D maybe TRBD1 (5 bases). Germline CDR1 is MNHEY and CDR2 is SMNVEV (reference sequence). CDR3 length equals 14 residues. Trimming shortened V by 1 base and J by 7 bases, and 13 bases separated the two germline ends. The CDR3 spells CASSLLGGTVEAFF. As DNA, the CDR3 is TGTGCCAGCAGTTTATTGGGCGGGACGGTTGAAGCTTTCTTT.

The gene calls are TRBV11-2 and TRBJ2-5; D ambiguous. This CDR3 is 14 amino acids long. Trimming removed 5 bases at V and 3 bases at J, with 13 bases between. The germline CDR1 and CDR2 sequences are SGHAT and FQNNGV. Written as DNA, the CDR3 is TGTGCCAGCAGCCACCCTGAAGGTAAAGAGACCCAGTACTTC. Its translation: CASSHPEGKETQYF.

This chain connects TRBV7-6 to TRBJ1-5; D is undetermined. Germline loops: CDR1 SGHVS, CDR2 FNYEAQ. This CDR3 comprises 13 residues. The ends were cut back, 1 base at V and 6 bases at J, with 7 bases in the middle. CDR3: CASSLDLLQPQHF. For the CDR3, the DNA is TGTGCCAGCAGCTTAGACCTTCTTCAGCCCCAGCATTTT.

The chain links TRBV9 to TRBJ2-5, with D perhaps assigned TRBD1 or TRBD2 (5 bases each). The V end was cut by 6 bases, the J end by 0 bases, with 12 bases between. Germline values: CDR1 SGDLS, CDR2 YYNGEE. CDR3 size: 14 residues. CDR3 bases: TGTGCCAGCACTCCTGGGACGGACCAAGAGACCCAGTACTTC. Translated: CASTPGTDQETQYF.

This chain joins TRBV9 and TRBJ1-2; a weak D match, TRBD1 (6 bases). Germline V gene data show CDR1 as SGDLS and CDR2 as YYNGEE. Between the trimmed V and J ends, which lost 0 bases and 0 bases, there was a span of 9 bases. The CDR3 has 15 residues. CDR3 amino acids: CASSVGDTTNYGYTF. The DNA for the CDR3 is TGTGCCAGCAGCGTAGGGGACACGACTAACTATGGCTACACCTTC. The full variable domain, in which reference TRBV9 and TRBJ1-2 provide the parts outside the CDR3, is DSGVTQTPKHLITATGQRVTLRCSPRSGDLSVYWYQQSLDQGLQFLIQYYNGEERAKGNILERFSAQQFPDLHSELNLSSLELGDSALYFCASSVGDTTNYGYTFGSGTRLTVV.